Following are 25 T cell receptor beta chains from one sample sequenced in a study of CD8 T cells in Susac syndrome. The authors reverse transcribed about 0.5 to 1 ug RNA with random hexamers. One entry per CDR3 protein results from TCRdb running MiXCR on the immunoSEQ multiplex PCR reads. The sample lists roughly 180,000 distinct CDR3 sequences; around 94% were seen once. The material sequenced was CD4+ T cells from PBMCs. These TCRs come from a human donor in good health.

The chain is built from TRBV27 and TRBJ2-3; 11 bases align to TRBD1. Germline CDR1 reads MNHEY; CDR2 reads SMNVEV (reference sequence). The CDR3 runs to 15 residues. Unmatched junction bases numbered 5, after V lost 2 bases and J lost 7 bases. CDR3 DNA: TGTGCCAGCAGTTTACTGGGACAGGGGGGAAATACGCAGTATTTT. Translating it yields CASSLLGQGGNTQYF.

This chain links TRBV7-8 with TRBJ1-1; no clear D gene. Trimming stripped 5 bases from V and 0 bases from J, with 10 bases between. Germline-derived CDR1 and CDR2 are SGHVS and FQNEAQ. The length of the CDR3 is 14 residues. CDR3 sequence: CASSKSSMNTEAFF. The DNA for the CDR3 is TGTGCCAGCAGCAAGAGCTCTATGAACACTGAAGCTTTCTTT.

This sequence joins TRBV18 and TRBJ1-1; D is possibly TRBD1 (5 bases). Germline V gives CDR1 KGHSH, CDR2 LQKENI. Trimming stripped 3 bases from V and 0 bases from J, with 11 bases between. The CDR3 is 15 amino acids. Here the CDR3 reads CASSPQGTMNTEAFF. The CDR3 nucleotides read TGTGCCAGCTCACCGCAGGGTACCATGAACACTGAAGCTTTCTTT.

The V gene is TRBV20-1, the J gene TRBJ2-3, with D possibly being TRBD1 or TRBD2 (7 bases each). Trimming removed 4 bases from V and 3 bases from J, with 17 bases in between. This CDR3 has 15 residues. Per the germline V gene, CDR1 is DFQATT and CDR2 is SNEGSKA (reference sequence). The CDR3 reads CSAKGAGVLTDTQYF. DNA for the CDR3: TGCAGTGCTAAGGGGGCGGGGGTTCTAACAGATACGCAGTATTTT.

The V and J genes are TRBV20-1 and TRBJ2-1, with 7 bases aligning to TRBD1. The CDR3 loop spans 14 amino acids. Germline CDR1 DFQATT, CDR2 SNEGSKA (reference sequence). With V trimmed by 4 bases and J by 4 bases, 7 bases remained unmatched. Here the CDR3 DNA reads TGCAGTGCTAATAGGGGACAGTCTTACAATGAGCAGTTCTTC. It translates to CSANRGQSYNEQFF.

The chain is built from TRBV30 and TRBJ1-6; TRBD1 agrees at 11 bases. V lost 4 bases to trimming and J lost 10 bases; unmatched junction nucleotides: 9. The CDR3 contains 15 residues. The germline CDR1 and CDR2 sequences are GTSNPN and SVGIG (reference sequence). The CDR3 sequence: CAWTTGQGGKSPLHF. The CDR3, as DNA: TGTGCCTGGACCACGGGACAGGGGGGAAAATCACCCCTCCACTTT.

CDR3 in DNA: TGCAGTGCTATTGACCGAAGAGGAAGGACTGAAGCTTTCTTT. Protein: CSAIDRRGRTEAFF. This sequence joins TRBV20-1 and TRBJ1-1; D unresolved. This CDR3 spans 14 amino acids. Germline V gene lookup returns CDR1 DFQATT and CDR2 SNEGSKA (reference sequence). V was cut by 4 bases and J by 5 bases, with 17 bases left in between.

V is TRBV3-1 and J is TRBJ1-2; possible D gene TRBD1, 5 bases. This CDR3 is built from 13 residues. Germline loops: CDR1 LGHDT, CDR2 YNNKEL (reference sequence). V lost 0 bases and J 8 bases, leaving 10 bases between the germline ends. This chain's CDR3 is CASSQEQAAGYTF. The CDR3 nucleotides read TGTGCCAGCAGCCAAGAACAGGCGGCAGGCTACACCTTC.

The V and J genes are TRBV3-1 and TRBJ2-3, with 11 bases aligning to TRBD2. Per germline, CDR1 LGHDT and CDR2 YNNKEL (reference sequence). Trimming took 6 bases from V and 2 from J; bases not matched to a gene: 7. The CDR3 contains 16 residues. The CDR3 nucleotides are TGTGCCAGCAGTAGGGGACTAGCGGATATCACAGATACGCAGTATTTT. This sequence encodes CASSRGLADITDTQYF.

The V call is TRBV20-1, the J call TRBJ1-6, with D tentatively TRBD1 (5 bases). In germline, CDR1 is DFQATT, CDR2 SNEGSKA (reference sequence). The CDR3 is 14 amino acids. V lost 3 bases and J 9 bases, leaving 15 bases between the germline ends. The CDR3: CSASADPGSSPLHF. The DNA for the CDR3 is TGCAGTGCTAGTGCCGACCCAGGGAGTTCACCCCTCCACTTT.

This clonotype was observed a handful of times. J is TRBJ2-5 and V is TRBV9; D is ambiguous. Germline V gene sequence: CDR1 SGDLS, CDR2 YYNGEE. CDR3 size: 14 residues. Trimming stripped 0 bases from V and 2 bases from J, with 8 bases between. The CDR3 sequence is CASSVGGQQETQYF. CDR3 coding DNA: TGTGCCAGCAGCGTAGGCGGTCAACAAGAGACCCAGTACTTC.

This sequence joins TRBV5-4 and TRBJ2-1; D remains unclear. The CDR3 has 13 amino acids. Trimming removed 4 bases from V and 10 bases from J, with 15 bases in between. In germline, CDR1 is SGHNT, CDR2 YYREEE (reference sequence). The CDR3, as DNA: TGTGCCAGCAGCCCGGGTGGAGTGATAGAGCAGTTCTTC. Its translation is CASSPGGVIEQFF.

The chain is built from TRBV9 and TRBJ2-7; D is undetermined. The CDR3 covers 14 residues. V lost 4 bases and J lost 7, with 18 bases in between. Per the germline V gene, CDR1 is SGDLS and CDR2 is YYNGEE. The CDR3 nucleotides read TGTGCCAGCAGCCTACGCCGTCGAGACGCGGAGCAGTACTTC. It is translated as CASSLRRRDAEQYF.

The rearrangement links TRBV20-1 to TRBJ2-3, with 10 nucleotides matching TRBD1. The CDR3 runs to 12 residues. The germline CDR1 and CDR2 sequences are DFQATT and SNEGSKA (reference sequence). The CDR3 reads CTTGTGADTQYF. CDR3 coding DNA: TGCACCACCGGGACAGGGGCCGATACGCAGTATTTT.

The V and J genes are TRBV6-1 and TRBJ2-7, with 7 bases that match TRBD1. The CDR3 spans 13 residues. Germline CDR1 MNHNS, CDR2 SASEGT. V dropped 4 bases and J dropped 3; count of bases not matched to a gene: 3. The CDR3 nucleotides are TGTGCCAGCAGTGGGACAGGCGACTACGAGCAGTACTTC. Translating it yields CASSGTGDYEQYF.

The rearrangement links TRBV6-5 to TRBJ1-2; maybe TRBD1 (5 bases). This CDR3 region has 13 residues. Germline V gives CDR1 MNHEY, CDR2 SVGAGI. Trimming removed 5 bases at V and 7 bases at J, with 14 bases between. CDR3 in amino acids: CASSETGGIGYTF. The CDR3 nucleotides are TGTGCCAGCAGTGAAACAGGAGGGATTGGCTACACCTTC.

V usage is TRBV29-1 and J usage is TRBJ2-1; a weak D match, TRBD1 (6 bases). The CDR3 covers 14 residues. V lost 7 bases and J lost 0, with 13 bases in between. Germline V CDR1 and CDR2: SQVTM, ANQGSEA. CDR3 residues: CSGARGGSYNEQFF. DNA for the CDR3: TGCAGCGGTGCCAGGGGCGGCTCCTACAATGAGCAGTTCTTC.

The rearrangement uses TRBV4-3 and TRBJ1-4; D gene ambiguous. Trimming removed 0 bases at V and 3 bases at J, with 8 bases between. The CDR3 consists of 15 residues. Germline V gene data show CDR1 as LGHNA and CDR2 as YSLEER. The CDR3 coding sequence is TGCGCCAGCAGCCAAGAGTTGGGGTCTAATGAAAAACTGTTTTTT. Its protein is CASSQELGSNEKLFF.

The rearrangement uses TRBV20-1 and TRBJ1-2, with TRBD1 as a possible D gene (6 bases). Deletions cut 3 bases from V and 4 bases from J, with 15 bases between. The CDR3 has 14 amino acids. Germline assignment: CDR1 DFQATT and CDR2 SNEGSKA (reference sequence). CDR3 residues: CSASGRGLGYGYTF. The CDR3 DNA reads TGCAGTGCTAGTGGCAGGGGTCTGGGCTATGGCTACACCTTC.

The gene calls are TRBV10-3 and TRBJ2-5, with D possibly matching TRBD1 (6 bases). V was clipped by 7 bases and J by 2 bases, with 11 bases between them. CDR1 is ENHRY and CDR2 is SYGVKD in the germline V gene. CDR3 size: 13 residues. The CDR3 nucleotides are TGTGCCATCAAGGACAGACAACAAGAGACCCAGTACTTC. Protein product: CAIKDRQQETQYF.

The genes are TRBV3-1 and TRBJ2-7; D unresolved. The CDR3 consists of 14 residues. V gave up 1 base and J gave up 2 bases, with 9 bases separating them. Per the germline V gene, CDR1 is LGHDT and CDR2 is YNNKEL (reference sequence). CDR3 protein: CASSQGPGPYEQYF. The CDR3, as DNA: TGTGCCAGCAGCCAAGGGCCTGGTCCCTACGAGCAGTACTTC.

This rearrangement joins TRBV11-2 to TRBJ2-7; 8 nucleotides line up with TRBD2. The V gene end was trimmed by 4 bases and the J gene end by 4 bases; junction bases not matched to a gene: 6. The CDR3 totals 14 residues. Germline lookup yields CDR1 SGHAT and CDR2 FQNNGV. The CDR3 here is CASSSIRGGYEQYF. The CDR3 coding sequence is TGTGCCAGCAGCTCCATCCGCGGGGGGTACGAGCAGTACTTC.

The rearrangement links TRBV29-1 to TRBJ1-3, with a tentative D call TRBD1 (5 bases). CDR1 is SQVTM, CDR2 ANQGSEA, per germline. The CDR3 contains 13 residues. V was shortened by 6 bases and J by 0 bases, with 9 bases between the two germline ends. Written as DNA, the CDR3 is TGCAGCGTAGCGACAGTCTCTGGAAACACCATATATTTT. It codes for CSVATVSGNTIYF.

The rearrangement uses TRBV6-5 and TRBJ2-1; 10 nucleotides align to TRBD2. Germline-derived CDR1 and CDR2 are MNHEY and SVGAGI. The CDR3 consists of 12 residues. After removal of 8 bases from V and 7 bases from J, the junction contained 2 bases not matched to a gene. Here the CDR3 DNA reads TGTGCCAGCTGGACTAGCGGAAATGAGCAGTTCTTC. This encodes CASWTSGNEQFF.

The CDR3 DNA sequence: TGCGCCAGCAGCCATGTTGCCGGGACAGGGGACCGGAATGAGCAGTTCTTC. Translation: CASSHVAGTGDRNEQFF. The chain couples TRBV4-3 to TRBJ2-1; 10 bases agree with TRBD1. J gave up 7 bases and V 3 bases, and 12 bases lay outside the gene matches. CDR3 size: 17 residues. The germline V gene encodes CDR1 LGHNA and CDR2 YSLEER.